This TCR beta chain was profiled in a study of blood T cell repertoires in COVID-19. As for the study in general: Acute-phase and convalescent COVID-19 samples originated in the United States, Italy and Spain. From T cells, B-cell-depleted T cells, or PBMCs came the material, which was cDNA or gDNA.

This clone was counted only a few times. Methods used by the authors: Amplifying reference gene primers gave estimates of nucleated cell counts. Some clones are missing from TCRdb's copy, which holds only in-frame ones; the method was immunoSEQ multiplex PCR. V and J calls plus clone size are reproduced from that table; the DNA served to infer D and trimming. The table includes a few hundred thousand clones, around 82% detected once. Patients from Seattle were sampled longitudinally, starting during active infection. The CDR3 length is 17 residues. V dropped 4 bases and J dropped 2; count of bases not matched to a gene: 3. The germline gives CDR1 SGHVS, CDR2 FQNEAQ.

This clonotype was sampled from a human donor with COVID-19, enrolled during active disease. The donor label of this sample is uncertain. This chain links TRBV7-8 with TRBJ1-6; 12 nucleotides line up with TRBD1. The sample taken for sequencing was peripheral blood. In nucleotides, the CDR3 is TGTGCCAGCAGCTCCGGGACAGGGGGCACCTATAATTCACCCCTCCACTTT. Its protein product is CASSSGTGGTYNSPLHF.